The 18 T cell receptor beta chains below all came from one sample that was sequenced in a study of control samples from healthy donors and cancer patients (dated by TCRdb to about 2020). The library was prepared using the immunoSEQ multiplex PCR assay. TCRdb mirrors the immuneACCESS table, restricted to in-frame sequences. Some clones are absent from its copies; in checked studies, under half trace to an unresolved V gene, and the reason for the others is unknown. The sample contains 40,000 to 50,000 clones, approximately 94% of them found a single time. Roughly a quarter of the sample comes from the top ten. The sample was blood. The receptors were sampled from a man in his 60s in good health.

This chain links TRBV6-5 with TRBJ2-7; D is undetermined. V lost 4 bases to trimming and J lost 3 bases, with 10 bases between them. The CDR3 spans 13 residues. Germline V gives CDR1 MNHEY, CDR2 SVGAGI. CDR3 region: CASSFKPDYEQYF. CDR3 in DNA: TGTGCCAGCAGTTTCAAACCGGACTACGAGCAGTACTTC.

The CDR3: CASSTHWSRLAGIRETQYF. The CDR3 DNA sequence: TGTGCCAGCAGCACTCACTGGAGTAGGCTAGCGGGAATCCGAGAGACCCAGTACTTC. The genes are TRBV11-2 and TRBJ2-5, with 9 nucleotides matching TRBD2. In germline, CDR1 is SGHAT, CDR2 FQNNGV. The CDR3 runs 19 residues. The J segment lost 4 bases and the V segment lost 5 bases, leaving 20 bases of the junction unmatched. Using reference TRBV11-2 and TRBJ2-5 for the parts outside the CDR3, the full variable domain is EAGVAQSPRYKIIEKRQSVAFWCNPISGHATLYWYQQILGQGPKLLIQFQNNGVVDDSQLPKDRFSAERLKGVDSTLKIQPAKLEDSAVYLCASSTHWSRLAGIRETQYFGPGTRLLVL.

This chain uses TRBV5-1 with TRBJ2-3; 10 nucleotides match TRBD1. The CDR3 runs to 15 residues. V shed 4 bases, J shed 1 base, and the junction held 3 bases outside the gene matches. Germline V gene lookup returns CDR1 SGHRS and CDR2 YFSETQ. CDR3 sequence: CASSGGTGGTDTQYF. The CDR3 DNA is TGCGCCAGCAGCGGGGGGACAGGGGGCACAGATACGCAGTATTTT. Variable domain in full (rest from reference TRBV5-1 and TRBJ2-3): KAGVTQTPRYLIKTRGQQVTLSCSPISGHRSVSWYQQTPGQGLQFLFEYFSETQRNKGNFPGRFSGRQFSNSRSEMNVSTLELGDSALYLCASSGGTGGTDTQYFGPGTRLTVL.

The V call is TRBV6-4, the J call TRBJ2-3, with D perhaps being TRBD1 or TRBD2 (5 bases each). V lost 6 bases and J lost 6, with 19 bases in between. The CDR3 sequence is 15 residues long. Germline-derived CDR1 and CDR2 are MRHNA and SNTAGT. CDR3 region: CASREPRGRGDTQYF. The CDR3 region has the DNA TGTGCCAGCAGGGAACCGAGGGGAAGGGGTGATACGCAGTATTTT.

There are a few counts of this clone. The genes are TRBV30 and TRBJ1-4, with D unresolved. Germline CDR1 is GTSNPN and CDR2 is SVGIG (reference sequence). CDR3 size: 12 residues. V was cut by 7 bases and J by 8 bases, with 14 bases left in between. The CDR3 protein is CALEPEEEKLFF. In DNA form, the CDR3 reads TGTGCCTTGGAGCCCGAGGAGGAAAAACTGTTTTTT.

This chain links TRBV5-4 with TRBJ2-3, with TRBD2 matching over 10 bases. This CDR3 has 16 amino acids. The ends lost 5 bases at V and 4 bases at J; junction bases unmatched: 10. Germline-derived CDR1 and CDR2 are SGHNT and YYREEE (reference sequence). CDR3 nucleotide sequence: TGTGCCAGCAGGAGGTCCTCTAGCGGGAGTGCAGATACGCAGTATTTT. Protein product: CASRRSSSGSADTQYF.

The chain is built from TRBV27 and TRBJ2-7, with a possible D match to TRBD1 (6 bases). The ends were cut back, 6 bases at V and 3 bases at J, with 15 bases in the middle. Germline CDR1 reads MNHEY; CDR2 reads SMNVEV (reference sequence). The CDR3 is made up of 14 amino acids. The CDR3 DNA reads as TGTGCCAGCAGGCCCAGGGGAGCCCTCTACGAGCAGTACTTC. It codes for CASRPRGALYEQYF.

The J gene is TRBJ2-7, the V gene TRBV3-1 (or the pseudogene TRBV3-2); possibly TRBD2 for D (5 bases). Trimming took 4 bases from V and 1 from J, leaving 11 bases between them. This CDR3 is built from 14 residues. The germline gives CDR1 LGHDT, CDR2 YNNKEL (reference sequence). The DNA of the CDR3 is TGTGCCAGCAGCCCCGGGAAGGGATCCTACGAGCAGTACTTC. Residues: CASSPGKGSYEQYF.

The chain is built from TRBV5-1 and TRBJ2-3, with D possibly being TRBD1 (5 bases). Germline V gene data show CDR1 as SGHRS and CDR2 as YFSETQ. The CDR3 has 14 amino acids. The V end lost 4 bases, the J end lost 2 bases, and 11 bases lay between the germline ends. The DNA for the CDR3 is TGCGCCAGCAGCCCGGACACTTACACAGATACGCAGTATTTT. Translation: CASSPDTYTDTQYF.

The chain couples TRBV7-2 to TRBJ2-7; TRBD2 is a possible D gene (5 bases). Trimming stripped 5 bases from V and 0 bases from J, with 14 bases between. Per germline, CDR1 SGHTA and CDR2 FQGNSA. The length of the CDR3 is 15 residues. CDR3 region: CASSSRGSFSYEQYF. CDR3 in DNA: TGTGCCAGCAGCAGCCGCGGGTCCTTCTCCTACGAGCAGTACTTC.

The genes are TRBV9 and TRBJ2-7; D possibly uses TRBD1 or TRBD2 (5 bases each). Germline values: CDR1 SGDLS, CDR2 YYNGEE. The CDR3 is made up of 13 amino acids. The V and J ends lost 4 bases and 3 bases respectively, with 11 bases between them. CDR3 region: CASSPGPYYEQYF. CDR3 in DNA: TGTGCCAGCAGCCCGGGACCTTACTACGAGCAGTACTTC.

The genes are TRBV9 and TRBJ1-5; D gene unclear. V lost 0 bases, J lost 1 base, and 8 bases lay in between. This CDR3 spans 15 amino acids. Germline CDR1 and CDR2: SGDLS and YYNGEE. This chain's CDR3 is CASSVGDNSNQPQHF. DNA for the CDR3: TGTGCCAGCAGCGTAGGCGACAACAGCAATCAGCCCCAGCATTTT.

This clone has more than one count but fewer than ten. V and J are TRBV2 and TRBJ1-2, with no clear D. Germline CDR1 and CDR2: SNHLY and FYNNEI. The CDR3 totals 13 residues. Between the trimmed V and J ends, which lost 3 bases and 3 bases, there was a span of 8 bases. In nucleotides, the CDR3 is TGTGCCAGCAGTGATGGCACGGACTATGGCTACACCTTC. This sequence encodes CASSDGTDYGYTF. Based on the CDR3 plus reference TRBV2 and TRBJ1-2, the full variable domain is EPEVTQTPSHQVTQMGQEVILRCVPISNHLYFYWYRQILGQKVEFLVSFYNNEISEKSEIFDDQFSVERPDGSNFTLKIRSTKLEDSAMYFCASSDGTDYGYTFGSGTRLTVV.

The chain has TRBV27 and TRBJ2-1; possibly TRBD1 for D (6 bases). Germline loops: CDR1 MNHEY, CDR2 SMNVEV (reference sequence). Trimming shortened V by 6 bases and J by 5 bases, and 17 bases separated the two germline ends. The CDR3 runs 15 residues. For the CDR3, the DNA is TGTGCCAGCAGGCGGACAGACGCGACCAACAATGAGCAGTTCTTC. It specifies CASRRTDATNNEQFF.

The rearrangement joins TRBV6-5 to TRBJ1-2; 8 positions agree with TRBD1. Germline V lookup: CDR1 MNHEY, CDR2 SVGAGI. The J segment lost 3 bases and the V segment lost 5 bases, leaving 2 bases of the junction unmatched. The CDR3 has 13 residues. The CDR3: CASSKQGDYGYTF. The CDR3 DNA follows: TGTGCCAGCAGTAAACAGGGGGACTATGGCTACACCTTC.

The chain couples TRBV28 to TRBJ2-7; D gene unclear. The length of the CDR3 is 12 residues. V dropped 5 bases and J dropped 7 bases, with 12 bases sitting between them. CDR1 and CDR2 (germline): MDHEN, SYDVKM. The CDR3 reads CASSLDSREQYF. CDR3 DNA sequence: TGTGCCAGCAGTCTAGATTCCAGGGAGCAGTACTTC.

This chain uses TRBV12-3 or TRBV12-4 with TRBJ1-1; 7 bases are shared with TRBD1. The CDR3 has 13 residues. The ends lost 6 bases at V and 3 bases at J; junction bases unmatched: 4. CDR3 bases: TGTGCCAGCAGAGTTACAGGGGACACTGAAGCTTTCTTT. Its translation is CASRVTGDTEAFF.

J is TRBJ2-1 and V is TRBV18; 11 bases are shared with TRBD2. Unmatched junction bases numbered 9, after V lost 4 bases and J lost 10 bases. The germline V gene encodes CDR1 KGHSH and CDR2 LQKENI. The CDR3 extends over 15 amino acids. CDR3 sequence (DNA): TGTGCCAGCTCACGACCACTAGCGGGAGAGGGGGAGCAGTTCTTC. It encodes CASSRPLAGEGEQFF.